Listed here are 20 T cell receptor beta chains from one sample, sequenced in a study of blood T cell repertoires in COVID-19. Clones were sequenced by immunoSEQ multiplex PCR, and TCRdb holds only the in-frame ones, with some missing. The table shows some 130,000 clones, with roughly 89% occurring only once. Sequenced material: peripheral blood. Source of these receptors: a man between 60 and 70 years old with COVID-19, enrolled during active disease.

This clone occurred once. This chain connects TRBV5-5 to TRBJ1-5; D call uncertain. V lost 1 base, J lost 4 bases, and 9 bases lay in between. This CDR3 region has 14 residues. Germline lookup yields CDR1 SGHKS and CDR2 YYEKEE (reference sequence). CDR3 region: CASSLLPGNQPQHF. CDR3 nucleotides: TGTGCCAGCAGCTTGTTACCAGGAAATCAGCCCCAGCATTTT.

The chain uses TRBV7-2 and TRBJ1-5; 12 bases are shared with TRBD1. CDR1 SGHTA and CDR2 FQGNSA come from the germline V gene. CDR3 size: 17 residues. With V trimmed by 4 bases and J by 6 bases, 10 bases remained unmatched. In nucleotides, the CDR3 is TGTGCCAGCAGCTCCCCCGGGACAGGGGGCGTTGGTCAGCCCCAGCATTTT. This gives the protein CASSSPGTGGVGQPQHF.

The CDR3 DNA is TGTGCCACAGCAGTGGGGGGGCTCCGAGGCACCGGGGAGCTGTTTTTT. Translation gives CATAVGGLRGTGELFF. The V and J genes are TRBV5-4 and TRBJ2-2, with D possibly matching TRBD2 (7 bases). The CDR3 covers 16 residues. Deletions cut 9 bases from V and 4 bases from J, with 22 bases between. Per the germline V gene, CDR1 is SGHNT and CDR2 is YYREEE (reference sequence).

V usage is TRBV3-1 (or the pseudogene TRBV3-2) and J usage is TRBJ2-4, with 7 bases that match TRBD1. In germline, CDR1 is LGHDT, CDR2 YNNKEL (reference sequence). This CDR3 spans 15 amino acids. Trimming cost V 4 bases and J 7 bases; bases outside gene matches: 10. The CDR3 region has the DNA TGTGCCAGCAGCCCGACGAGGGGGCGCGTGAACATTCAGTACTTC. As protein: CASSPTRGRVNIQYF.

CDR3 residues: CASYPGQGPNEKLFF. The CDR3 bases are TGTGCCAGCTATCCTGGACAGGGCCCTAATGAAAAACTGTTTTTT. The V and J genes are TRBV2 and TRBJ1-4; 8 bases are shared with TRBD1. Germline V gives CDR1 SNHLY, CDR2 FYNNEI. The CDR3 runs to 15 residues. The V gene end was trimmed by 8 bases and the J gene end by 3 bases; junction bases not matched to a gene: 8.

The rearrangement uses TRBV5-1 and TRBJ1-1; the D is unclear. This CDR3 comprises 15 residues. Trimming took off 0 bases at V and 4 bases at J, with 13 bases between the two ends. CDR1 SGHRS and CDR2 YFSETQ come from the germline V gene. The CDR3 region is CASSLDRVSSTEAFF. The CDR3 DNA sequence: TGCGCCAGCAGCTTGGATCGGGTATCGAGCACTGAAGCTTTCTTT.

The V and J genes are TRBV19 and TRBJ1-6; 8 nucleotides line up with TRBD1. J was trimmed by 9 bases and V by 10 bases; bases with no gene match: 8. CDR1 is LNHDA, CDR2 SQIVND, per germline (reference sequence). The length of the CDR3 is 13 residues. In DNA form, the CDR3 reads TGTGCCACTTCGGACAGGGTTGGTTCACCCCTCCACTTT. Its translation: CATSDRVGSPLHF.

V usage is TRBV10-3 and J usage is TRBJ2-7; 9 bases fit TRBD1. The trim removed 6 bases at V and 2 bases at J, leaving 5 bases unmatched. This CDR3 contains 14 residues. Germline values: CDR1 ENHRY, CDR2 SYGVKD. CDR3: CAIRGQGRAYEQYF. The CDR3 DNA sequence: TGTGCCATCAGGGGACAGGGCCGGGCCTACGAGCAGTACTTC.

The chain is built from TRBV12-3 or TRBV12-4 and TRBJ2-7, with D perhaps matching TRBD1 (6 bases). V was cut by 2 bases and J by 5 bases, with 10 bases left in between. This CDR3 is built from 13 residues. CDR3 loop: CASSLWAGDEQYF. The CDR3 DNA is TGTGCCAGCAGTTTATGGGCAGGGGACGAGCAGTACTTC.

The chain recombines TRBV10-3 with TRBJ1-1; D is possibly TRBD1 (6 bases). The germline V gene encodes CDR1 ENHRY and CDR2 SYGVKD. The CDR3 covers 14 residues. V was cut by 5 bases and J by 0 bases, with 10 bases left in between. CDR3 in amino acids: CAISNRAVNTEAFF. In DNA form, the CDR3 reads TGTGCCATCAGTAACAGGGCTGTGAACACTGAAGCTTTCTTT.

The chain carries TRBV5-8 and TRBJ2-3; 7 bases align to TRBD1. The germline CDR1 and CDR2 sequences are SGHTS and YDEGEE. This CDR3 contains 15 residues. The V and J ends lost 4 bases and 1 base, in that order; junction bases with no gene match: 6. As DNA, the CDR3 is TGTGCCAGCAGCCTGACAGGGAGTGGCACAGATACGCAGTATTTT. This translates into CASSLTGSGTDTQYF.

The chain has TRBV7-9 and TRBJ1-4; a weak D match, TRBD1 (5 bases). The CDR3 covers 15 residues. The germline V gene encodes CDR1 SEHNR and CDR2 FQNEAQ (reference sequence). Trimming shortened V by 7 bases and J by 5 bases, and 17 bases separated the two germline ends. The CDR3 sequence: CASTVAGGENEKLFF. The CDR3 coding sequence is TGTGCCAGCACCGTGGCGGGGGGTGAAAATGAAAAACTGTTTTTT. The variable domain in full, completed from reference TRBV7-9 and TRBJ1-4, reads DTGVSQNPRHKITKRGQNVTFRCDPISEHNRLYWYRQTLGQGPEFLTYFQNEAQLEKSRLLSDRFSAERPKGSFSTLEIQRTEQGDSAMYLCASTVAGGENEKLFFGSGTQLSVL.

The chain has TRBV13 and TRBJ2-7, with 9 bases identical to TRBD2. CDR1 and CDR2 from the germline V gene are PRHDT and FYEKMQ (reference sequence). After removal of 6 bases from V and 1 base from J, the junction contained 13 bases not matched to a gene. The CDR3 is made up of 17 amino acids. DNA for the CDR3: TGTGCCAGCAGTATCTCCCTAGCGGGGCCTACTTCCTACGAGCAGTACTTC. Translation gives CASSISLAGPTSYEQYF.

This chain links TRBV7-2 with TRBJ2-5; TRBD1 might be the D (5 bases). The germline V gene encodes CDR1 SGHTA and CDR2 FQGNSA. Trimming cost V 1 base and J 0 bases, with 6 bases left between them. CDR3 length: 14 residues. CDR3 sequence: CASSLEGYQETQYF. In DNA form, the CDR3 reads TGTGCCAGCAGCTTAGAGGGGTACCAAGAGACCCAGTACTTC.

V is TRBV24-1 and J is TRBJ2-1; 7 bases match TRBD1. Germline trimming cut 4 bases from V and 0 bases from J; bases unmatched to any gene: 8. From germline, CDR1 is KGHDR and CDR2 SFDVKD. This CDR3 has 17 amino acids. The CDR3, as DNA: TGTGCCACCAGTGACTACGGACAGGCCAGCTCCTACAATGAGCAGTTCTTC. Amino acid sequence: CATSDYGQASSYNEQFF.

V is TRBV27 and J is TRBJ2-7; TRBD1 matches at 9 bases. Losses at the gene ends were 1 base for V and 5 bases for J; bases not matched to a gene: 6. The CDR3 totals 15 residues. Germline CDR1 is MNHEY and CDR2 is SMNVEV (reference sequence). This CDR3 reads CASSLLGTGRDEQYF. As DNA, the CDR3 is TGTGCCAGCAGTTTATTAGGGACAGGGCGCGACGAGCAGTACTTC.

The CDR3 coding sequence is TGTGCCAGCAGTCAAAGGGACAGGAACACTGAAGCTTTCTTT. Its protein is CASSQRDRNTEAFF. The rearrangement links TRBV7-2 to TRBJ1-1; 7 bases are a match to TRBD1. Germline trimming cut 6 bases from V and 1 base from J; bases unmatched to any gene: 5. Germline V gene sequence: CDR1 SGHTA, CDR2 FQGNSA. CDR3 size: 14 residues.

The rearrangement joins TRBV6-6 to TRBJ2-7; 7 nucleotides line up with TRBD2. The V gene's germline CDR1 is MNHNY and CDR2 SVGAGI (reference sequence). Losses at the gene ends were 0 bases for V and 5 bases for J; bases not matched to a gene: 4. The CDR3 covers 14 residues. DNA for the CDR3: TGTGCCAGCAGTTACTCGGGGGGGGGTAACGAGCAGTACTTC. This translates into CASSYSGGGNEQYF.

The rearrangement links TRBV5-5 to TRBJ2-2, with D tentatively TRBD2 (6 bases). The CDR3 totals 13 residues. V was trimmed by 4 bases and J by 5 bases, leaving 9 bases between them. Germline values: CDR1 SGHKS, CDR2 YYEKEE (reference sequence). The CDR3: CASSPAGTGELFF. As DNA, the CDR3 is TGTGCCAGCAGCCCGGCGGGGACCGGGGAGCTGTTTTTT.

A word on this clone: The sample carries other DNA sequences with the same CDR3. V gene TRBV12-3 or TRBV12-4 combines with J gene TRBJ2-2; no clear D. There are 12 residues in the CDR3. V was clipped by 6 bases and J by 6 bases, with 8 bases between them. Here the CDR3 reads CASRAGPGELFF. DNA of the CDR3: TGTGCCAGCAGAGCTGGGCCCGGGGAGCTGTTTTTT.